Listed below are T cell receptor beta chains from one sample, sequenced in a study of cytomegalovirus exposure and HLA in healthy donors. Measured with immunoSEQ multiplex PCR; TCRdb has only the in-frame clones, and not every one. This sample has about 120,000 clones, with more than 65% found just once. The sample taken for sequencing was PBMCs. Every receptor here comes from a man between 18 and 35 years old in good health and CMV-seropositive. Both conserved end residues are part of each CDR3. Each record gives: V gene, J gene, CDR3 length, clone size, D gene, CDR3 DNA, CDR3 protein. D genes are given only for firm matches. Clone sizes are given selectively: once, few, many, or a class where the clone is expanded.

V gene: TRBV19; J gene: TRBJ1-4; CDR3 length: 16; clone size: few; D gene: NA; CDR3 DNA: TGTGCCAGTAGGGATCGGGGAGGCTCAACTAATGAAAAACTGTTTTTT; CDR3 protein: CASRDRGGSTNEKLFF
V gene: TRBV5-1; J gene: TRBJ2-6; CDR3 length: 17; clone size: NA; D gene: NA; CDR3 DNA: TGCGCCAGCAGCTTGTCGGGTTCAAGCTCTGGGGCCAACGTCCTGACTTTC; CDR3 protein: CASSLSGSSSGANVLTF
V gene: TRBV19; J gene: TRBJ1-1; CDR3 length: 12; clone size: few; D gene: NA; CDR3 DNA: TGTGCCAGTGAGGACAGCCACACTGAAGCTTTCTTT; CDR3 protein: CASEDSHTEAFF
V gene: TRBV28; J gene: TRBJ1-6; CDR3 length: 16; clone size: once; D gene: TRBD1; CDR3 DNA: TGTGCCAGCGTCCCAGGGGCAGGGGGCTATAATTCACCCCTCCACTTT; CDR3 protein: CASVPGAGGYNSPLHF
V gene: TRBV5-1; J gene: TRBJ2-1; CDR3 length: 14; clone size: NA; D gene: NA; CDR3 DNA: TGCGCCAGCAAGGACCTAGCTCCTGAAGGTGGGCAGTTCTTC; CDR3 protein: CASKDLAPEGGQFF
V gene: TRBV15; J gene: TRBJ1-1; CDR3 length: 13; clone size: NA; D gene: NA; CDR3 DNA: TGTGCCACCAGCAAGGGAGAGGGCACTGAAGCTTTCTTT; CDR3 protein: CATSKGEGTEAFF
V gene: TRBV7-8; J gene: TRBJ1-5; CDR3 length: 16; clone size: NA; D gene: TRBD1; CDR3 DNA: TGTGCCAGCAGCAAATTCGGACAGGGGGGAGTTCAGCCCCAGCATTTT; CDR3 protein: CASSKFGQGGVQPQHF
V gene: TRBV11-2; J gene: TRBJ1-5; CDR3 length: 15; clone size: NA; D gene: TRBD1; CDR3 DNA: TGTGCCAGCAGCTTAGGGGGACAGGGCCATCAGCCCCAGCATTTT; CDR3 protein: CASSLGGQGHQPQHF
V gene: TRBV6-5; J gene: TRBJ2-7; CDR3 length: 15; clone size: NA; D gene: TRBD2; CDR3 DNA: TGTGCCAGCAGTTACTCCGGGACTAGCGCGAACGAGCAGTACTTC; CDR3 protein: CASSYSGTSANEQYF
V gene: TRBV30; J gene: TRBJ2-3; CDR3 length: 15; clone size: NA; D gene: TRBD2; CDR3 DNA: TGTGCCTGGAAGGGACTAGCGGGAGTGGTTGATACGCAGTATTTT; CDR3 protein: CAWKGLAGVVDTQYF
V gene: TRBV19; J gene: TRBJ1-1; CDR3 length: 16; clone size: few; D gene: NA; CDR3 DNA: TGTGCCAGTAGTATACTACCAGGGGTGGAGAACACTGAAGCTTTCTTT; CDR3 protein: CASSILPGVENTEAFF
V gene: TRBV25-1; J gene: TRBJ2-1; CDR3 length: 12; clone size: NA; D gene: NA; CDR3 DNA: TGTGCCAGCAGTGCGGGGGACCATGAGCAGTTCTTC; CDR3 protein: CASSAGDHEQFF
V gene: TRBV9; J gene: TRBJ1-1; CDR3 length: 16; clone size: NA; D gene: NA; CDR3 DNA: TGTGCCAGCAGCGTTAGCGTGTCTGGAACCAACACTGAAGCTTTCTTT; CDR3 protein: CASSVSVSGTNTEAFF
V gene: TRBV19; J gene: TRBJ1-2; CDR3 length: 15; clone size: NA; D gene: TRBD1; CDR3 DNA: TGTGCCAGTAGTATCCAGGGGGCTATGTACTATGGCTACACCTTC; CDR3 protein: CASSIQGAMYYGYTF
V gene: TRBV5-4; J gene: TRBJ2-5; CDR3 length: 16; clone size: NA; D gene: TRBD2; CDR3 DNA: TGTGCCAGCAGCCCCAGGGGCGGGAGGATTGAAGAGACCCAGTACTTC; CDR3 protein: CASSPRGGRIEETQYF
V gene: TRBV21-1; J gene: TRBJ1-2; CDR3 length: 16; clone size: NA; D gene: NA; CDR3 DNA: TGTGCCAGCAGCAGGACAGGGACTTCCTTCAACTATGGCTACACCTTC; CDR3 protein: CASSRTGTSFNYGYTF
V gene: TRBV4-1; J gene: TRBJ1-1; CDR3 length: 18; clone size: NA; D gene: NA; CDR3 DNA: TGCGCCAGCAGCCAAGAGACGGGGTTTTTGGGCGGGGGCACTGAAGCTTTCTTT; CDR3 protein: CASSQETGFLGGGTEAFF
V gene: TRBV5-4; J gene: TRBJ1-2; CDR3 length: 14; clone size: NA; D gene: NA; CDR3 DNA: TGTGCCAGCAGCTTGGCCAGGGGCCCCTATGGCTACACCTTC; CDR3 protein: CASSLARGPYGYTF
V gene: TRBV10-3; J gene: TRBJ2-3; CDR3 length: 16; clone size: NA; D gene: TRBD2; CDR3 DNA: TGTGCCATCAGTCCTTCGACTAGCGGGAGCACAGATACGCAGTATTTT; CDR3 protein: CAISPSTSGSTDTQYF
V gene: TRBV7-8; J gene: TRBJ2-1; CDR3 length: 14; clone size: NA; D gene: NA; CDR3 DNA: TGTGCCAGCAGTCCACTCTCAGGGGTGGATGAGCAGTTCTTC; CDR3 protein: CASSPLSGVDEQFF
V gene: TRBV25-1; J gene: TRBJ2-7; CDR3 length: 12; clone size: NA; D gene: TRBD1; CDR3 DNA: TGTGCCAGCAGTAGGGACAGGGTGGGGCAGTACTTC; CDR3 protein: CASSRDRVGQYF
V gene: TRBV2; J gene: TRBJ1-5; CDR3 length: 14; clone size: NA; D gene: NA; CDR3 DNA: TGTGCCAGCAGTGAAGGTGTCAGGAATCAGCCCCAGCATTTT; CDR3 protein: CASSEGVRNQPQHF
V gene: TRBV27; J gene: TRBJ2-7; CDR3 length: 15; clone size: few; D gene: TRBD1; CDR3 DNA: TGTGCCAGCAGTTTATTGGGACAGGGACTCTACGAGCAGTACTTC; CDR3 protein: CASSLLGQGLYEQYF
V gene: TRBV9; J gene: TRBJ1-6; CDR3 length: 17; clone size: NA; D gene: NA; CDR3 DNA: TGTGCCAGCAGCCACGAGGAGGACTTCTCCTATAATTCACCCCTCCACTTT; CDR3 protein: CASSHEEDFSYNSPLHF
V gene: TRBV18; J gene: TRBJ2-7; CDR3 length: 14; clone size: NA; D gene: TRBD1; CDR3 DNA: TGTGCCAGCTCAACAGGGGTACAACTCTACGAGCAGTACTTC; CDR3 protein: CASSTGVQLYEQYF
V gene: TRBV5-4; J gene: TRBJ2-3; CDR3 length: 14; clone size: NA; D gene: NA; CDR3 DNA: TGTGCCAGCACCGAGGGAGGGGGAGCAGATACGCAGTATTTT; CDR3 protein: CASTEGGGADTQYF
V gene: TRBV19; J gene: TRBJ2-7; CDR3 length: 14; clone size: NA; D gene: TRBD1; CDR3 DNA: TGTGCCAGTAGCCCAGGACAGGAGACCTACGAGCAGTACTTC; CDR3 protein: CASSPGQETYEQYF
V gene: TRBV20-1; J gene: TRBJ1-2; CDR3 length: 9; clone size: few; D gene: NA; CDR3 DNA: TGCAGTGTAGGGGTTGGCTACACCTTC; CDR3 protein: CSVGVGYTF
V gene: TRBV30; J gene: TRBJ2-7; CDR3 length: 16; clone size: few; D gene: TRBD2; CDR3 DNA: TGTGCCTGGAGTCGCGCGGGAGGCCTCCTTTCCTACGAGCAGTACTTC; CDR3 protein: CAWSRAGGLLSYEQYF
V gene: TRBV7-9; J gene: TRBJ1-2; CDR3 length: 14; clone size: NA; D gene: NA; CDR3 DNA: TGTGCCAGCAGCTTGGGGGGGGTAAGCTATGGCTACACCTTC; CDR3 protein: CASSLGGVSYGYTF
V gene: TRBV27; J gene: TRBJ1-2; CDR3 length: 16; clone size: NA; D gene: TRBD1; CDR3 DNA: TGTGCCAGCAGTTTTGCCCACAGGGGGAGAAACTATGGCTACACCTTC; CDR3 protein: CASSFAHRGRNYGYTF
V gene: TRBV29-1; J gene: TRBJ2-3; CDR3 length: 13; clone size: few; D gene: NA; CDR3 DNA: TGCAGCGTTGGGGCGGGGGCCACAGATACGCAGTATTTT; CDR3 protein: CSVGAGATDTQYF
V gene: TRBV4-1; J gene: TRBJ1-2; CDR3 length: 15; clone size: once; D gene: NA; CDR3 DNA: TGCGCCAGCAGCCAAGGGGCAGTGAGCAACTATGGCTACACCTTC; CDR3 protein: CASSQGAVSNYGYTF
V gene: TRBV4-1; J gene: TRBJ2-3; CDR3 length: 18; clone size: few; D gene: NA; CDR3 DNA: TGCGCCAGCAGCCAAGATGAGCCCACTAGCCTTAGCACAGATACGCAGTATTTT; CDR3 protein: CASSQDEPTSLSTDTQYF
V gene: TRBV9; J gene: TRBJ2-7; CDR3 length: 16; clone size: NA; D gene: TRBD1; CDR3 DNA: TGTGCCAGCAGCGTGAACCCGGGACAGGGGTTACGCGAGCAGTACTTC; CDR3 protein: CASSVNPGQGLREQYF
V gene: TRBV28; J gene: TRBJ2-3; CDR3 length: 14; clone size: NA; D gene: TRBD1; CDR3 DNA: TGTGCCAGCAGCCGGGACAGGGGGAAAGATACGCAGTATTTT; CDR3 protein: CASSRDRGKDTQYF
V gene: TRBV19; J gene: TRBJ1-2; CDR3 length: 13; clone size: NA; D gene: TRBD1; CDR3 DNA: TGTGCCAGTAGTACGGGACAGAGATACGGCTACACCTTC; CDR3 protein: CASSTGQRYGYTF
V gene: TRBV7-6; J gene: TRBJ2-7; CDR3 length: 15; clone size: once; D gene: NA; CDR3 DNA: TGTGCCAGCAGCCCCCCCCCTGGGCCCGGCGACGAGCAGTACTTC; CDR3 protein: CASSPPPGPGDEQYF
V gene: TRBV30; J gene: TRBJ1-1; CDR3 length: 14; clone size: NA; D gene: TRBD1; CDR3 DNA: TGTGCCTGGAGAGGACAGGGCCCCGGGACTGAAGCTTTCTTT; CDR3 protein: CAWRGQGPGTEAFF
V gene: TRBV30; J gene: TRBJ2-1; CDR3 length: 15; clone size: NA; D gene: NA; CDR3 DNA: TGTGCCTGGAGTGGTAGGTTCAGGAACTACAATGAGCAGTTCTTC; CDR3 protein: CAWSGRFRNYNEQFF
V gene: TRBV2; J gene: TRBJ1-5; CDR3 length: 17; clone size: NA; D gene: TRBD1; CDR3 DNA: TGTGCCAGCAGCGAGAGGCCGGGACAGGGCCGCAATCAGCCCCAGCATTTT; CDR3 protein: CASSERPGQGRNQPQHF
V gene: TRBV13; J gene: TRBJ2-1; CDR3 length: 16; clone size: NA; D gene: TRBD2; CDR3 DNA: TGTGCCAGCAGCTCATTAGCGGGGGGCTCCTACAATGAGCAGTTCTTC; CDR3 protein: CASSSLAGGSYNEQFF
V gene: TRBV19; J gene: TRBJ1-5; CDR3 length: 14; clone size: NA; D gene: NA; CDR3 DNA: TGTGCCAGTAGTATTCAACGGGACAATCAGCCCCAGCATTTT; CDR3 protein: CASSIQRDNQPQHF
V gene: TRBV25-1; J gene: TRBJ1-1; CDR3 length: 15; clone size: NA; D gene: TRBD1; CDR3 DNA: TGTGCCAGCAGAAAGCCACAGGGGGCTTACACTGAAGCTTTCTTT; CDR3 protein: CASRKPQGAYTEAFF
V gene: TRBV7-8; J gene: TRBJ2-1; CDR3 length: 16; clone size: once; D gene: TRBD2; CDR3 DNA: TGTGCCAGCAGCTTCCAGCTAGCGGGTACCTACAATGAGCAGTTCTTC; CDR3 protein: CASSFQLAGTYNEQFF
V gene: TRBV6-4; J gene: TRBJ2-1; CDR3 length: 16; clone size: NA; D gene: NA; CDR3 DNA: TGTGCCAGCAGTGTGAGATGGCTAGAAGCAAACCATGAGCAGTTCTTC; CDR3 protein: CASSVRWLEANHEQFF
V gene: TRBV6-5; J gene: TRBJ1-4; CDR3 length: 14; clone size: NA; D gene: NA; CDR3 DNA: TGTGCCAGCTCGGCAGGGGTGGAGGATGAAAAACTGTTTTTT; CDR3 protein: CASSAGVEDEKLFF
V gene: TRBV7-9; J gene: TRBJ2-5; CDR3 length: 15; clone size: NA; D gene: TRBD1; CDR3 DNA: TGTGCCAGCAGCTCGCCGGGACAGGGAGGAGAGACCCAGTACTTC; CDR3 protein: CASSSPGQGGETQYF
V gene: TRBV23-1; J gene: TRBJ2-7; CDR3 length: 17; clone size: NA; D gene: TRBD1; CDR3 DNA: TGCGCCAGCAGTCACCCCGGACCCGGACAGGGGAAGGATAAGCAGTACTTC; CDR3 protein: CASSHPGPGQGKDKQYF
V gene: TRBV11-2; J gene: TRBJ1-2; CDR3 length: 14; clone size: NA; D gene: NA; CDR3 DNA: TGTGCCAGCAGCTTAGGACAGACGACCTATGGCTACACCTTC; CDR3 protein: CASSLGQTTYGYTF
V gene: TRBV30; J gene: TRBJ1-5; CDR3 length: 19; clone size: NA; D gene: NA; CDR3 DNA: TGTGCCTGGAGTGTACCCCTTACCGTTTACCCGCCAGGCAATCAGCCCCAGCATTTT; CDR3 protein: CAWSVPLTVYPPGNQPQHF
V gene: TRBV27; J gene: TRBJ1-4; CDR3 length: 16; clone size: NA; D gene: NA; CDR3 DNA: TGTGCCAGCAGTTTATTTGGGGGGGCGCCAGTCGAAAAACTGTTTTTT; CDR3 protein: CASSLFGGAPVEKLFF
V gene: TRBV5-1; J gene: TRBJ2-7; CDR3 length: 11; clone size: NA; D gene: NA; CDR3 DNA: TGCGCCAGCAGCTCCGGACTCTTGCAGTACTTC; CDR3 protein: CASSSGLLQYF